The 16 T cell receptor beta chains below all came from one sample that was sequenced in a study of blood T cell repertoires in COVID-19. The repertoire was sequenced with immunoSEQ multiplex PCR; TCRdb's copy has only in-frame clones and lacks some. The sample yields about 260,000 clones, roughly four fifths seen once. The sequencing input was PBMCs or T cells enriched from blood (not recorded which). Receptor source: a man under 40 with acute COVID-19.

Notes on this clone: A junction boundary mismatches the germline segment, possibly from a read error. The V gene is TRBV7-9, the J gene TRBJ1-1, with unresolved D. CDR3 length equals 17 residues. Germline values: CDR1 SEHNR, CDR2 FQNEAQ (reference sequence). The CDR3 here is CASSLIFQTGRNNEAFF. DNA for the CDR3: TGTGCCAGCAGCTTAATCTTCCAAACCGGGAGGAACAATGAAGCTTTCTTT.

This chain connects TRBV6-1 to TRBJ1-2; 8 bases agree with TRBD1. The V segment lost 2 bases and the J segment 4 bases; nucleotides outside the gene matches: 6. The CDR3 loop spans 15 amino acids. Germline loops: CDR1 MNHNS, CDR2 SASEGT. Written as DNA, the CDR3 is TGTGCCAGCAGTGAATCGCGGACAGGGAGCTATGGCTACACCTTC. Translating gives CASSESRTGSYGYTF.

The chain combines TRBV3-1 (or the pseudogene TRBV3-2) with TRBJ2-6; TRBD1 aligns across 9 bases. CDR1 and CDR2 (germline): LGHDT, YNNKEL (reference sequence). This CDR3 contains 17 residues. Trimming at V came to 4 bases and at J to 0 bases, leaving 4 bases not matched to a gene. The CDR3 loop is CASSLGQGRSGANVLTF. The CDR3 DNA reads TGTGCCAGCAGCCTTGGACAGGGGCGCTCTGGGGCCAACGTCCTGACTTTC.

The genes are TRBV6-5 and TRBJ1-2; 9 positions agree with TRBD1. With V trimmed by 6 bases and J by 2 bases, 4 bases remained unmatched. Germline-derived CDR1 and CDR2 are MNHEY and SVGAGI. The CDR3 spans 14 residues. CDR3 sequence (DNA): TGTGCCAGCAGAGACAGGGGGACCAACTATGGCTACACCTTC. Its translation: CASRDRGTNYGYTF.

V gene TRBV7-3 combines with J gene TRBJ2-3; 7 nucleotides align to TRBD1. Losses at the gene ends were 2 bases for V and 1 base for J; bases not matched to a gene: 6. The germline gives CDR1 SGHTA, CDR2 FQGTGA. The CDR3 is made up of 16 amino acids. CDR3 region: CASSLLQGVGTDTQYF. CDR3 DNA: TGTGCCAGCAGCTTATTGCAGGGGGTCGGCACAGATACGCAGTATTTT.

The V call is TRBV11-2, the J call TRBJ1-4; possible D gene TRBD1, 5 bases. This CDR3 comprises 15 residues. The V gene lost 1 base and the J gene lost 4 bases, with 10 bases spanning the gap. CDR1 is SGHAT and CDR2 is FQNNGV in the germline V gene. Here the CDR3 reads CASSLVPGLNEKLFF. The CDR3 coding sequence is TGTGCCAGCAGCTTAGTACCAGGGCTTAATGAAAAACTGTTTTTT.

V usage is TRBV18 and J usage is TRBJ1-5; 8 nucleotides align to TRBD1. This CDR3 has 14 residues. Germline V lookup: CDR1 KGHSH, CDR2 LQKENI. Germline trimming cut 3 bases from V and 4 bases from J; bases unmatched to any gene: 2. In nucleotides, the CDR3 is TGTGCCAGCTCACCGACAGGGGAAAATCAGCCCCAGCATTTT. It specifies CASSPTGENQPQHF.

The V and J genes are TRBV15 and TRBJ1-2; 7 bases map to TRBD1. Germline assignment: CDR1 LNHNV and CDR2 YYDKDF (reference sequence). V dropped 5 bases and J dropped 0; count of bases not matched to a gene: 6. This CDR3 region has 15 residues. Here the CDR3 reads CATSLEQGSNYGYTF. The CDR3 DNA sequence: TGTGCCACCAGCCTCGAACAGGGGTCTAACTATGGCTACACCTTC.

This chain's CDR3 is CASSFTGTYEQYV. The CDR3 coding sequence is TGTGCCAGCAGCTTTACAGGCACCTACGAGCAGTACGTC. The chain uses TRBV7-2 and TRBJ2-7, with D possibly matching TRBD1 (5 bases). The length of the CDR3 is 13 residues. Trimming cost V 3 bases and J 2 bases, with 8 bases left between them. Germline V lookup: CDR1 SGHTA, CDR2 FQGNSA.

This clone appeared a few times. The chain employs TRBV7-8 and TRBJ1-2; tentative D call: TRBD1 (5 bases). Trimming took off 5 bases at V and 4 bases at J, with 23 bases between the two ends. Per germline, CDR1 SGHVS and CDR2 FQNEAQ. The CDR3 consists of 17 residues. The CDR3 sequence: CASSPSGGGNLLYGYTF. CDR3 bases: TGTGCCAGCAGCCCCTCGGGGGGAGGGAACCTTCTCTATGGCTACACCTTC.

The chain uses TRBV29-1 and TRBJ1-5; D is possibly TRBD1 (5 bases). Trimming shortened V by 6 bases and J by 6 bases, and 18 bases separated the two germline ends. This CDR3 is built from 14 residues. From germline, CDR1 is SQVTM and CDR2 ANQGSEA. The DNA of the CDR3 is TGCAGCGTATCGGGACTCCCCGAGGGTCAGCCCCAGCATTTT. This translates into CSVSGLPEGQPQHF.

CDR3 amino acids: CASSTGGRNEQFF. CDR3 nucleotide sequence: TGTGCCAGCAGCACGGGGGGGCGGAATGAGCAGTTCTTC. J is TRBJ2-1 and V is TRBV7-8, with 8 positions matching TRBD2. The CDR3 loop spans 13 amino acids. From germline, CDR1 is SGHVS and CDR2 FQNEAQ. With V trimmed by 5 bases and J by 7 bases, 4 bases remained unmatched. Looking up the rest from reference TRBV7-8 and TRBJ2-1 gives the full variable domain: GAGVSQSPRYKVAKRGQDVALRCDPISGHVSLFWYQQALGQGPEFLTYFQNEAQLDKSGLPSDRFFAERPEGSVSTLKIQRTQQEDSAVYLCASSTGGRNEQFFGPGTRLTVL.

The rearrangement uses TRBV14 and TRBJ2-1; the D is unclear. Between the trimmed V and J ends, which lost 7 bases and 8 bases, there was a span of 24 bases. The germline CDR1 and CDR2 sequences are SGHDN and FVKESK. This CDR3 spans 16 amino acids. CDR3: CASKPTEISTLDEQFF. CDR3 DNA sequence: TGTGCCAGCAAACCGACGGAAATCTCGACTTTGGATGAGCAGTTCTTC.

This clone showed up many times. The chain combines TRBV10-2 with TRBJ2-2; 10 nucleotides match TRBD2. Germline-derived CDR1 and CDR2 are WSHSY and SAAADI. The trim removed 6 bases at V and 4 bases at J, leaving 5 bases unmatched. The CDR3 spans 15 residues. This CDR3 is CASRPSGGPTGELFF. CDR3 coding DNA: TGCGCCAGCAGGCCTAGCGGGGGACCCACCGGGGAGCTGTTTTTT.

J is TRBJ1-2 and V is TRBV7-8; maybe TRBD1 (5 bases). The germline V gene has CDR1 SGHVS and CDR2 FQNEAQ. The CDR3 has 13 amino acids. The V end was cut by 1 base, the J end by 7 bases, with 10 bases between. Here the CDR3 reads CASSLEVRVGYTF. The CDR3 coding sequence is TGTGCCAGCAGCTTAGAGGTCAGGGTTGGCTACACCTTC.

This chain uses TRBV2 with TRBJ1-2, with D possibly being TRBD1 (5 bases). Looked up from germline, CDR1 is SNHLY and CDR2 is FYNNEI. The CDR3 is 13 residues long. V was trimmed by 6 bases and J by 4 bases, leaving 12 bases between them. The CDR3 DNA is TGTGCCAGCAGCCTGACAGAGATCTATGGCTACACCTTC. Protein product: CASSLTEIYGYTF.